The sequence of this TCR beta chain was determined in a study of T cell responses to AZD1222 COVID-19 vaccine. Notes on the study in general: Recipients of AZD1222 seropositive at baseline numbered only five or six. Donors skewed white British and female; clonal diversity was possibly underestimated. Nearly half of spike-specific TCRs reportedly target unmutated variant regions. CD4 TCRs associated with vaccination spanned spike, dominating at 160-218 and 743-854.

V lost 4 bases, J lost 8 bases, and 15 bases stayed unmatched. Germline CDR1 and CDR2: SGHRS and YFSETQ. The length of the CDR3 is 16 residues. To note about this clone: Antigen: not known.

Here immunoSEQ multiplex PCR was the method, and the copy in TCRdb shows in-frame clones only, minus some. The profile shows about 22,000 clones, roughly 82% of them singletons. This clonotype was sampled from an adult in good health. The material was peripheral blood, obtained on day 0 of AZD1222 vaccination. V usage is TRBV5-1 and J usage is TRBJ2-7; 10 bases fit TRBD1. CDR3 protein: CASSTGQGGGVPKQYF. In nucleotides, the CDR3 is TGCGCCAGCAGCACCGGACAGGGGGGTGGCGTACCAAAGCAGTACTTC.